The clone carrying this T cell receptor beta chain has a handful of counts. What it binds is not known. The CDR3 spans 15 residues. Germline V gene sequence: CDR1 MGHRA, CDR2 YSYEKL. V trimming: 5 bases; J trimming: 4 bases; junction bases outside the gene matches: 9. From the RT-PCR reads, TCRdb called clonotypes with MiXCR, one entry per CDR3 protein. Of 700,000 to 900,000 distinct CDR3 sequences listed, over 20% are singletons. The data were obtained in a study of response to subunit inactivated influenza vaccine. Whole-study findings and limits: Each seasonal influenza vaccination, the authors suggested, recruits few new T cells.

V is TRBV4-1 and J is TRBJ2-7; TRBD2 matches 9 bases. This material consisted of PBMCs from blood, taken 4 to 6 days after vaccination. This clonotype was obtained from a man in his forties or fifties who received an inactivated influenza vaccine. The CDR3 region has the DNA TGCGCCAGCAGCAAAACCAGCGGGGGGCGGTACGAGCAGTACTTC. Its translation: CASSKTSGGRYEQYF.